This record looks at one T cell receptor beta chain sequence and its context. Its cognate antigen is unknown. The time point: week 47, end of study. What each vaccine dose contained was 300 ug of mutant IDH1 20-mer peptide, accompanied by topical imiquimod. The patients were given eight vaccinations, one each in weeks 1, 3, 5, 7, 11, 15, 19 and 23. Looked up from germline, CDR1 is SEHNR and CDR2 is FQNEAQ (reference sequence). Trimming shortened V by 0 bases and J by 2 bases, and 13 bases separated the two germline ends. CDR3 size: 17 residues. The data stem from a study of a mutant IDH1 vaccine in newly diagnosed glioma. Study summary: Therapy received beforehand was radiotherapy, temozolomide, or both, with most patients given both. Visits V12 and V13 fell at weeks 35 and 47, respectively. Study conclusions and caveats: There seemed to be no relation between pseudoprogression and changes in top peripheral T cell clonotypes.

TCRdb's table, derived via immunoSEQ multiplex PCR, lists solely in-frame clones and lacks some. In the table there are about 52,000 clones, more than 75% of which are singletons. V is TRBV7-9 and J is TRBJ2-2; weak D call: TRBD2 (6 bases). The TCR comes from a woman in her 40s with glioma. Some clones in this sample may be carry-over from other donors' samples. This material consisted of PBMCs, taken from a glioma patient whose treatment included an IDH1 peptide vaccine. In nucleotides, the CDR3 is TGTGCCAGCAGCTTAGCGCGGGGACTCAGAAACACCGGGGAGCTGTTTTTT. The encoded protein is CASSLARGLRNTGELFF.